These T cell receptor beta chains were read from a single sample in a study of spatial heterogeneity in lung cancer. MiXCR, run by TCRdb on the 5' RACE reads, gives a single entry per CDR3 protein. This table holds 35,000 to 55,000 distinct CDR3 sequences, roughly 13% found once. This specimen was PBMCs, taken at surgery. The receptors were sampled from a male donor with early-stage non-small cell lung cancer. Each CDR3 is given with its conserved first and last residue.

v_call	j_call	cdr3_aa
TRBV7-2	TRBJ1-1	CASSLRGGFDPTEAFF
TRBV7-2	TRBJ2-4	CASSLATKNIQYF
TRBV29-1	TRBJ2-7	CSVETYPYEQYF
TRBV4-2	TRBJ2-3	CASSQSYQLAGGSDTQYF
TRBV7-9	TRBJ2-3	CASSKTGSTDTQYF
TRBV12-3/TRBV12-4	TRBJ1-5	CASSLVATSNQPQHF
TRBV7-9	TRBJ2-1	CASSLAGSGADNEQFF
TRBV12-3/TRBV12-4	TRBJ2-7	CASSSPAVSSYEQYF
TRBV11-2	TRBJ2-3	CASSLSPDVFRDTQYF
TRBV6-6	TRBJ1-1	CASSYSPLWDSNTEAFF
TRBV24-1	TRBJ2-5	CATSDFRGLQETQYF
TRBV5-6	TRBJ2-6	CASRQPSGANVLTF
TRBV11-2	TRBJ2-5	CASSGNRGRGETQYF
TRBV20-1	TRBJ2-3	CSARGHRGLNADTQYF
TRBV6-5	TRBJ2-1	CASSPVGTYNEQFF
TRBV29-1	TRBJ1-6	CSVEEQANSPLHF
TRBV6-2/TRBV6-3	TRBJ1-1	CASSSQGRVRTEAFF
TRBV28	TRBJ2-7	CASSFPSDPQYF
TRBV10-3	TRBJ1-1	CAISEGAYLNTEAFF
TRBV7-9	TRBJ1-1	CASNRGRLTEAFF
TRBV5-1	TRBJ2-7	CASSLGGTDRGYEQYF
TRBV5-1	TRBJ1-1	CASSFGIVAAEAFF
TRBV11-2	TRBJ1-2	CASSLDGDSFNGYTF
TRBV28	TRBJ1-1	CASSLWGGRAEAFF
TRBV3-1	TRBJ2-1	CASSQARREQFF
TRBV7-9	TRBJ2-1	CASSPRQGAFPEQFF
TRBV20-1	TRBJ2-5	CSARTAVEETQYF
TRBV19	TRBJ2-2	CASGDRGRGSGELFF
TRBV18	TRBJ2-7	CASSPATLYEQYF
TRBV4-1	TRBJ2-3	CASGGGGPRGTDTQYF
TRBV4-2	TRBJ2-1	CASSRTGTSGGAYNEQFF
TRBV24-1	TRBJ2-3	CATSPEEDTQYF
TRBV7-6	TRBJ2-3	CASSNRPDTQYF
TRBV28	TRBJ2-6	CASSVERLGTGANVLTF
TRBV20-1	TRBJ1-5	CSARIAGVGNQPQHF
TRBV6-1	TRBJ2-3	CASNRVTDTQYF
TRBV11-2	TRBJ2-2	CASSSEVWREGDTGELFF
TRBV9	TRBJ1-6	CASSAIDRANSPLHF
TRBV7-6	TRBJ1-3	CASSPLAFSGNTIYF
TRBV2	TRBJ1-1	CASTPRTVNTEAFF
TRBV20-1	TRBJ2-5	CSANNPGGNQETQYF
TRBV7-9	TRBJ1-1	CASSSRTERGTEAFF
TRBV10-1	TRBJ2-1	CASSEGSGTYGDEQFF
TRBV5-1	TRBJ2-2	CASSYEGQGSTGELFF
TRBV5-5	TRBJ2-5	CASSLATETQYF
TRBV12-3/TRBV12-4	TRBJ2-6	CASYSGANVLTF
TRBV7-2	TRBJ1-1	CASSLAGPRAFF
TRBV12-3/TRBV12-4	TRBJ2-5	CASSPQGIRQTQYF
TRBV7-3	TRBJ2-1	CASSSLAGVGNEQFF
TRBV7-8	TRBJ2-5	CASSATSATPETQYF
TRBV6-6	TRBJ1-2	CASSRAGSGYTF
TRBV9	TRBJ2-6	CASSLRQGRGANVLTF
TRBV9	TRBJ2-3	CASSEGLTDTQYF